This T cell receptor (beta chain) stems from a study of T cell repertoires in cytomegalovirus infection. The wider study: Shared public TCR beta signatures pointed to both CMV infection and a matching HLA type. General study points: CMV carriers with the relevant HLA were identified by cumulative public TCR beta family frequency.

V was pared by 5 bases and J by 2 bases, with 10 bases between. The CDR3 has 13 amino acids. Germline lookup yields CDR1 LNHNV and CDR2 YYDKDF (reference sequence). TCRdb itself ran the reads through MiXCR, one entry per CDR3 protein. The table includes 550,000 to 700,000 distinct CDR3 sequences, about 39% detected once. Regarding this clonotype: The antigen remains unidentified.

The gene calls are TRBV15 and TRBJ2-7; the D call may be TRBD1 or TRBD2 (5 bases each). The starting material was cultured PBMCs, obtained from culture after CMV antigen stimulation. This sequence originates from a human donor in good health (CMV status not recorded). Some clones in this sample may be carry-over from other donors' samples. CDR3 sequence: CATSGRDPYEQYF. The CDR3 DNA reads TGTGCCACCAGCGGCCGGGACCCCTACGAGCAGTACTTC.